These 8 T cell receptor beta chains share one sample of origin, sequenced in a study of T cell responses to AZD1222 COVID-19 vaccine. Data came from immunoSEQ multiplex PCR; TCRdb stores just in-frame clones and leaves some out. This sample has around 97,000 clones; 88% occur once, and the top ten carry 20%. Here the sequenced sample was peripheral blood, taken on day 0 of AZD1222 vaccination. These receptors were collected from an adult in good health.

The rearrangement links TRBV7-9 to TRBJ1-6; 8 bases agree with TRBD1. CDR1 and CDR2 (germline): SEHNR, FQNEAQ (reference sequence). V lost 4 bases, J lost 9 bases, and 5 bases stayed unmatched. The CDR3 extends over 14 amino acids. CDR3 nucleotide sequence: TGTGCCAGCAGCTCCCAGGGGGCTAGTTCACCCCTCCACTTT. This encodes CASSSQGASSPLHF.

In nucleotides, the CDR3 is TGTGCCAGCAGCTGGCCGAGACTAGTCTTGGGGGCAGATACGCAGTATTTT. Amino acid sequence: CASSWPRLVLGADTQYF. V gene TRBV7-8 combines with J gene TRBJ2-3, with D perhaps matching TRBD2 (6 bases). Germline V CDR1 and CDR2: SGHVS, FQNEAQ. There are 17 residues in the CDR3. With 4 bases removed from V and 4 bases from J, the gap between germline ends came to 21 bases.

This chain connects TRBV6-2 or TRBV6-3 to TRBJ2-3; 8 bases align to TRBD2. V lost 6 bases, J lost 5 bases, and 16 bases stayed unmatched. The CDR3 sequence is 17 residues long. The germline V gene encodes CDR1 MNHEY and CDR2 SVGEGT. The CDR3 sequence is CASSRSPPAGAVDTQYF. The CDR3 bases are TGTGCCAGCAGCCGTAGCCCCCCAGCGGGAGCGGTAGATACGCAGTATTTT.

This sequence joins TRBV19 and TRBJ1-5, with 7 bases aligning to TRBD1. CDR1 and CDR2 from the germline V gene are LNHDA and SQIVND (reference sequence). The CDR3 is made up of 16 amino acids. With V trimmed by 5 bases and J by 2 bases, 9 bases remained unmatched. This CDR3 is CASSVLQGGGNQPQHF. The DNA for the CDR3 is TGTGCCAGTAGTGTTCTGCAGGGGGGTGGCAATCAGCCCCAGCATTTT.

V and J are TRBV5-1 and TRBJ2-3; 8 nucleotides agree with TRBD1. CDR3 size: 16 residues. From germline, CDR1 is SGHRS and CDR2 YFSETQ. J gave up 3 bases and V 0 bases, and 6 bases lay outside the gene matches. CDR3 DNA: TGCGCCAGCAGCTTGGGACAGGGGACAGGAACAGATACGCAGTATTTT. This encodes CASSLGQGTGTDTQYF.

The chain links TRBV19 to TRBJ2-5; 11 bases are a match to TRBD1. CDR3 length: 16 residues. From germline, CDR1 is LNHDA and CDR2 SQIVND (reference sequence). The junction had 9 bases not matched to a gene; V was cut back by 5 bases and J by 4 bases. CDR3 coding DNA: TGTGCCAGTAGTCGAATGGACAGGGGGCTCCTAGAGACCCAGTACTTC. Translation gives CASSRMDRGLLETQYF. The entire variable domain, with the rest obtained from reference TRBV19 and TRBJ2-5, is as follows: DGGITQSPKYLFRKEGQNVTLSCEQNLNHDAMYWYRQDPGQGLRLIYYSQIVNDFQKGDIAEGYSVSREKKESFPLTVTSAQKNPTAFYLCASSRMDRGLLETQYFGPGTRLLVL.

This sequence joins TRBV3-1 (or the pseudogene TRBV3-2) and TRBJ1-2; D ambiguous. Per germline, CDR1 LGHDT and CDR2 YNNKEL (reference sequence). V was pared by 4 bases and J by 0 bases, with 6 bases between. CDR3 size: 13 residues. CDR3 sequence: CASSPGPNYGYTF. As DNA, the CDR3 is TGTGCCAGCAGCCCGGGTCCTAACTATGGCTACACCTTC.

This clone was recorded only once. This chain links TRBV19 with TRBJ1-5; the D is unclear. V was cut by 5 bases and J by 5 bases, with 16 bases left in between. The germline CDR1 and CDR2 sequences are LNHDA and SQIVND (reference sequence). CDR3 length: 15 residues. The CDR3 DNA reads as TGTGCCAGTAGTTTATCCACAACGCCTGATCAGCCCCAGCATTTT. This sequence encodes CASSLSTTPDQPQHF. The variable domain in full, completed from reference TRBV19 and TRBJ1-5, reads DGGITQSPKYLFRKEGQNVTLSCEQNLNHDAMYWYRQDPGQGLRLIYYSQIVNDFQKGDIAEGYSVSREKKESFPLTVTSAQKNPTAFYLCASSLSTTPDQPQHFGDGTRLSIL.